This TCR beta chain was captured in a study of blood T cell repertoires in COVID-19. Study background: Whether acute or convalescent, the COVID-19 samples came from the United States, Italy and Spain. The analysed material was cDNA or gDNA that came from T cells, B-cell-depleted T cells, or PBMCs.

In the study's own analysis: Amplification of reference gene primers was used by the study to estimate nucleated cell counts. Libraries were prepared by immunoSEQ multiplex PCR; TCRdb keeps only in-frame clonotypes and omits some of them. The V and J calls and clone size were taken over from that table, and D and trimming were inferred from the DNA. The top ten hold 26% of the sample, which has more than 95,000 clones, roughly 84% seen once. The germline CDR1 and CDR2 sequences are GTSNPN and SVGIG (reference sequence). Between the trimmed V and J ends, which lost 8 bases and 0 bases, there was a span of 12 bases. The CDR3 has 13 residues.

This receptor was identified in a man aged 55 to 69 with acute or convalescent COVID-19. The sequenced material came from peripheral blood. The rearrangement joins TRBV30 to TRBJ2-3; D might be TRBD2 (7 bases). CDR3 DNA: TGTGCCCGGGGGGCAGAAAGCACAGATACGCAGTATTTT. Encoded protein: CARGAESTDTQYF.